Shown below are 23 T cell receptor beta chains from a single sample sequenced in a study of T cells expressing NK-cell markers. Each CDR3 protein gets one entry in TCRdb, which reprocessed the 5' RACE reads and gives no DNA. This sample's clone table lists about 540,000 distinct CDR3 sequences. The sequenced material came from blood T cells: a sorted CD56 or NKG2C T cell subset, CD4+ or CD8+ T cells, or bulk PBMC T cells (not recorded which). The receptors originated from a man aged 18 to 35 in good health.

This sequence joins TRBV7-7 and TRBJ2-3. Germline CDR1 and CDR2: SSHAT and FNYEAQ (reference sequence). This CDR3 is 15 amino acids long. The CDR3 sequence is CASSSTLDSTDTQYF.

The chain employs TRBV12-3 or TRBV12-4 and TRBJ2-3; TCRdb proposes TRBD1, but this gene call is untestable without DNA. The CDR3 runs to 14 residues. The CDR3 spells CASTQPPGLDTQYF.

This rearrangement joins TRBV6-5 to TRBJ1-6. CDR3 length: 13 residues. Germline V gene lookup returns CDR1 MNHEY and CDR2 SVGAGI. The CDR3 reads CASSYSGNSPLHF.

The chain uses TRBV27 and TRBJ2-1; the TRBD2 assignment by TCRdb is unverifiable without DNA. Germline V gene sequence: CDR1 MNHEY, CDR2 SMNVEV (reference sequence). The length of the CDR3 is 14 residues. The CDR3 is CASSSQRDQDEQFF.

The CDR3: CSVGRLAGGSSSYNEQFF. The J gene is TRBJ2-1, the V gene TRBV29-1; absent DNA, TCRdb's TRBD2 call cannot be checked. The CDR3 sequence is 18 residues long. In germline, CDR1 is SQVTM, CDR2 ANQGSEA.

The rearrangement uses TRBV7-9 and TRBJ1-1. CDR3 length: 14 residues. Germline loops: CDR1 SEHNR, CDR2 FQNEAQ (reference sequence). The CDR3: CASSLAKGHPEAFF.

The chain carries TRBV12-3 or TRBV12-4 and TRBJ2-4; TCRdb picks TRBD2, but there is no DNA to check that call. The CDR3 runs to 19 residues. The CDR3 region is CASSGAGTSGSGGKNIQYF.

The rearrangement links TRBV4-3 to TRBJ1-4. The germline gives CDR1 LGHNA, CDR2 YSLEER. The CDR3 contains 15 residues. The CDR3 here is CASSQGSATNEKLFF.

The rearrangement uses TRBV7-2 and TRBJ2-7; TCRdb outputs TRBD1, but without DNA this stays unchecked. The CDR3 is 15 residues long. Looked up from germline, CDR1 is SGHTA and CDR2 is FQGNSA. The CDR3: CASRTGTQSSYEQYF.

This sequence joins TRBV30 and TRBJ1-5; TCRdb designates TRBD1, a call that cannot be tested without DNA. The CDR3 has 14 amino acids. Per the germline V gene, CDR1 is GTSNPN and CDR2 is SVGIG (reference sequence). This CDR3 reads CAWGQGVSNQPQHF.

The J gene is TRBJ2-1, the V gene TRBV10-3. The CDR3 is 13 residues long. Germline CDR1 reads ENHRY; CDR2 reads SYGVKD. CDR3 protein: CAISVSSELEQFF.

The chain uses TRBV5-1 and TRBJ2-2; with no DNA, the TCRdb D assignment of TRBD2 cannot be verified. Germline-derived CDR1 and CDR2 are SGHRS and YFSETQ. The CDR3 loop spans 16 amino acids. This CDR3 is CASSLDAGSRAGELFF. Full variable domain (missing parts from reference TRBV5-1 and TRBJ2-2): KAGVTQTPRYLIKTRGQQVTLSCSPISGHRSVSWYQQTPGQGLQFLFEYFSETQRNKGNFPGRFSGRQFSNSRSEMNVSTLELGDSALYLCASSLDAGSRAGELFFGEGSRLTVL.

This chain joins TRBV5-1 and TRBJ2-5; the TRBD1 assignment by TCRdb is unverifiable without DNA. CDR3 length: 13 amino acids. Germline V CDR1 and CDR2: SGHRS, YFSETQ. The CDR3 loop is CASSRKGGETQYF.

The V call is TRBV6-1, the J call TRBJ1-1; the TCRdb D gene call, TRBD1, has no DNA to confirm it. Germline CDR1 reads MNHNS; CDR2 reads SASEGT. This CDR3 has 17 amino acids. CDR3 sequence reads: CASTRGWTGGAGTEAFF.

The chain carries TRBV5-1 and TRBJ2-1; as DNA is missing, the TRBD2 call by TCRdb cannot be tested. Per germline, CDR1 SGHRS and CDR2 YFSETQ. CDR3 length: 16 amino acids. Here the CDR3 reads CASSFLSSGNSNEQFF.

V is TRBV3-1 and J is TRBJ2-3; TCRdb designates TRBD1, a call that cannot be tested without DNA. Germline V gene sequence: CDR1 LGHDT, CDR2 YNNKEL (reference sequence). CDR3 length: 16 amino acids. The CDR3 is CASSQDARGLGDTQYF.

The CDR3 loop reads CASSPPPGTSGGQETQYF. The rearrangement joins TRBV28 to TRBJ2-5; TCRdb indicates TRBD2, and absent DNA this call remains unverified. The germline V gene encodes CDR1 MDHEN and CDR2 SYDVKM. This CDR3 has 18 amino acids. The complete variable domain, with remaining parts taken from reference TRBV28 and TRBJ2-5, reads DVKVTQSSRYLVKRTGEKVFLECVQDMDHENMFWYRQDPGLGLRLIYFSYDVKMKEKGDIPEGYSVSREKKERFSLILESASTNQTSMYLCASSPPPGTSGGQETQYFGPGTRLLVL.

The chain combines TRBV27 with TRBJ2-1; TCRdb returns TRBD1, unconfirmable since there is no DNA. The CDR3 consists of 15 residues. The germline V gene has CDR1 MNHEY and CDR2 SMNVEV (reference sequence). CDR3 residues: CASRGDTVPHNEQFF.

The chain combines TRBV12-3 or TRBV12-4 with TRBJ2-3; TCRdb selects TRBD1, and the lack of DNA leaves this call unchecked. The CDR3 is made up of 14 amino acids. The CDR3: CASSQGQGLDTQYF.

The chain has TRBV6-5 and TRBJ2-2; lacking DNA, the TRBD1 call made by TCRdb goes unchecked. The CDR3 is 16 residues long. Germline CDR1 MNHEY, CDR2 SVGAGI. CDR3 sequence: CASCLRGTGASGELFF.

This sequence joins TRBV7-9 and TRBJ2-1; TCRdb's assignment of TRBD2 cannot be checked, as there is no DNA. The CDR3 covers 16 residues. Germline V gene data show CDR1 as SEHNR and CDR2 as FQNEAQ (reference sequence). The CDR3 protein is CASSFTPSPFTGEQFF.

The chain links TRBV5-1 to TRBJ2-5; TCRdb's assignment of TRBD1 cannot be checked, as there is no DNA. The CDR3 is 13 residues long. CDR1 is SGHRS and CDR2 is YFSETQ in the germline V gene. This CDR3 reads CASQTGAKETQYF.

CDR3 in amino acids: CASNLLDGWVGTEAFF. V usage is TRBV28 and J usage is TRBJ1-1. This CDR3 has 16 amino acids. Per the germline V gene, CDR1 is MDHEN and CDR2 is SYDVKM.